These 3 T cell receptor beta chains originate from one sample sequenced in a study of T cell responses to AZD1222 COVID-19 vaccine. Here immunoSEQ multiplex PCR was the method, and the copy in TCRdb shows in-frame clones only, minus some. The sample contains 150,000 to 200,000 clones, about 89% of which appear only once. This specimen consisted of peripheral blood, obtained on day 0 of MenACWY control vaccination. These receptor sequences come from an adult in good health.

V usage is TRBV21-1 and J usage is TRBJ1-1. TRBV21-1 is a pseudogene. This CDR3 comprises 16 residues. DNA for the CDR3: TGTGCCAGCAGCAAAGATCAAGCTGGGGGTCGGGGTGAAGCTTTCTTT. Its translation is CASSKDQAGGRGEAFF.

Here the CDR3 reads CASQRDSNQPQHF. Written as DNA, the CDR3 is TGTGCCAGTCAAAGAGATAGCAATCAGCCCCAGCATTTT. This chain links TRBV19 with TRBJ1-5; no reliable D call. Between the trimmed V and J ends, which lost 8 bases and 0 bases, there was a span of 8 bases. The V gene's germline CDR1 is LNHDA and CDR2 SQIVND (reference sequence). This CDR3 spans 13 amino acids. Variable domain in full (rest from reference TRBV19 and TRBJ1-5): DGGITQSPKYLFRKEGQNVTLSCEQNLNHDAMYWYRQDPGQGLRLIYYSQIVNDFQKGDIAEGYSVSREKKESFPLTVTSAQKNPTAFYLCASQRDSNQPQHFGDGTRLSIL.

The chain links TRBV9 to TRBJ2-3; D gene unclear. The germline V gene has CDR1 SGDLS and CDR2 YYNGEE. This CDR3 region has 14 residues. V dropped 1 base and J dropped 6 bases, with 12 bases sitting between them. CDR3 DNA sequence: TGTGCCAGCAGCGTATATGGGGTAGGGGATACGCAGTATTTT. This codes for CASSVYGVGDTQYF.